This entry features one T cell receptor beta chain sequence. Its antigen is unidentified. PCR involved 60 Vbeta and 13 Jbeta primers. Sequencing used immunoSEQ multiplex PCR; TCRdb keeps in-frame clones, though not all of them. The sample includes tens of thousands of clones, around 80% of them seen just once. The CDR3 loop spans 14 amino acids. V dropped 7 bases and J dropped 1 base, with 13 bases sitting between them. Germline V lookup: CDR1 MNHNS, CDR2 SASEGT. These data are taken from a study of cytomegalovirus exposure and HLA in healthy donors. Study-wide results and caveats: When a later analysis compared HLA-associated TCR beta chains with equally common others, the HLA-associated chains turned out to be more clonally expanded and to have lower generation probabilities. Several of the most significant clusters appeared linked to common viral pathogens, based on a later analysis. A later analysis found that most CMV-associated TCR beta chains appeared HLA-restricted. A list of 150 to 200 TCR beta chains associated with cytomegalovirus was given.

The clonotype comes from a male donor in good health and CMV-seropositive. This rearrangement joins TRBV6-1 to TRBJ2-5; a possible D gene is TRBD2 (5 bases). Material for sequencing was PBMCs. CDR3 amino acids: CASTPGIGQETQYF. The CDR3 nucleotides read TGTGCCAGCACACCGGGGATCGGCCAAGAGACCCAGTACTTC.